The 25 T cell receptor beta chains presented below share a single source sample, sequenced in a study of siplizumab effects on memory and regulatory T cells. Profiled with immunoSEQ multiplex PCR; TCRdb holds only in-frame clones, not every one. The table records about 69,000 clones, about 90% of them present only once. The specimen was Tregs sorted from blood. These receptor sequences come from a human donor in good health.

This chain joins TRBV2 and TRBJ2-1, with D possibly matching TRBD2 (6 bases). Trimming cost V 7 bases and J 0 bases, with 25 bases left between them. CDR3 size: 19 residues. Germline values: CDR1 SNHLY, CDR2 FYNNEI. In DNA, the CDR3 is TGTGCCAGCACCCGATGGCTAGCGCCTACCCTTTACTCCTACAATGAGCAGTTCTTC. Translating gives CASTRWLAPTLYSYNEQFF.

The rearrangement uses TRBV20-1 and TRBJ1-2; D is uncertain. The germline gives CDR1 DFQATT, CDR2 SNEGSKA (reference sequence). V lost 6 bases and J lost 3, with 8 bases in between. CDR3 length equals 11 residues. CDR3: CSASVDYGYTF. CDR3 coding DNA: TGCAGTGCCTCGGTGGACTATGGCTACACCTTC.

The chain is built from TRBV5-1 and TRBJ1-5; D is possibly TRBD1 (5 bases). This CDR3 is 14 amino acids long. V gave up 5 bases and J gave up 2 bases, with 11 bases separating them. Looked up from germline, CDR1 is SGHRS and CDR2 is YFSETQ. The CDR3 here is CASSTGTGNQPQHF. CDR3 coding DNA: TGCGCCAGCAGTACCGGGACGGGCAATCAGCCCCAGCATTTT.

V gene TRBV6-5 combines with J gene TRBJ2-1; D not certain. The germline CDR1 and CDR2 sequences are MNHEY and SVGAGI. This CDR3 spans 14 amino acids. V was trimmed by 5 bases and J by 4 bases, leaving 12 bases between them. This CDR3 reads CASSTIRVYNEQFF. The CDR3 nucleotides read TGTGCCAGCAGTACTATTAGGGTGTACAATGAGCAGTTCTTC.

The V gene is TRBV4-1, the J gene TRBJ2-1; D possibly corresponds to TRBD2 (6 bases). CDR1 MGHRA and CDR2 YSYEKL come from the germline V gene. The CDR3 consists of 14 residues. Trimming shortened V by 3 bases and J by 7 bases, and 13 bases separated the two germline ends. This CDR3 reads CASSQAFGRNEQFF. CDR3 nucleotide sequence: TGCGCCAGCAGCCAGGCTTTTGGGAGGAATGAGCAGTTCTTC.

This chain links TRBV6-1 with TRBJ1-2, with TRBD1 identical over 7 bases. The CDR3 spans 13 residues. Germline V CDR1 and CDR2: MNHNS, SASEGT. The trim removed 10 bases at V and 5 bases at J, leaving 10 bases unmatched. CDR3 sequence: CATRGTAKYGYTF. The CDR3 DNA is TGTGCCACCCGCGGGACAGCGAAATATGGCTACACCTTC.

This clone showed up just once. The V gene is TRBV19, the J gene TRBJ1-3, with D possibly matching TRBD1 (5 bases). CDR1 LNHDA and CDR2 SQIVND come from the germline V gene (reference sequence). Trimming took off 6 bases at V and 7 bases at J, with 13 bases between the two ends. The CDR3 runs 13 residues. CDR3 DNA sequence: TGTGCCAGTAGCCCCCGGGGCGGGAACACCATATATTTT. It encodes CASSPRGGNTIYF. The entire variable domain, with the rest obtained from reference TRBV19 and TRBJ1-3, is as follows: DGGITQSPKYLFRKEGQNVTLSCEQNLNHDAMYWYRQDPGQGLRLIYYSQIVNDFQKGDIAEGYSVSREKKESFPLTVTSAQKNPTAFYLCASSPRGGNTIYFGEGSWLTVV.

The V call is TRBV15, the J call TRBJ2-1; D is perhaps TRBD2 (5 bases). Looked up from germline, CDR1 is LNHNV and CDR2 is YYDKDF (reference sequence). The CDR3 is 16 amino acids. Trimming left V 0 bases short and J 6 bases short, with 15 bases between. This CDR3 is CATSRDPRGFVNEQFF. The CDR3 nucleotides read TGTGCCACCAGCAGAGATCCCCGGGGTTTTGTCAATGAGCAGTTCTTC. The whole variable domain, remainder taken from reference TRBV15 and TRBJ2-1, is DAMVIQNPRYQVTQFGKPVTLSCSQTLNHNVMYWYQQKSSQAPKLLFHYYDKDFNNEADTPDNFQSRRPNTSFCFLDIRSPGLGDTAMYLCATSRDPRGFVNEQFFGPGTRLTVL.

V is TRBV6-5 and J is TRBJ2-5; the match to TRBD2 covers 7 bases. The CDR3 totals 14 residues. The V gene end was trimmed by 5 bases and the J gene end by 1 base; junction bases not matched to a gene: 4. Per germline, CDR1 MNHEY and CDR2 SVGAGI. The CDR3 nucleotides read TGTGCCAGCAGTAAAGCGGGGCTCCAAGAGACCCAGTACTTC. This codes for CASSKAGLQETQYF.

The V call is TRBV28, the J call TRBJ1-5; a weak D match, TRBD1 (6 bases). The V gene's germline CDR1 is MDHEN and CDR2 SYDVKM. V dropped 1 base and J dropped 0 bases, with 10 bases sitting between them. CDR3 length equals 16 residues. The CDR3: CASSLSPGVSNQPQHF. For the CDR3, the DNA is TGTGCCAGCAGTTTATCCCCAGGGGTTAGCAATCAGCCCCAGCATTTT.

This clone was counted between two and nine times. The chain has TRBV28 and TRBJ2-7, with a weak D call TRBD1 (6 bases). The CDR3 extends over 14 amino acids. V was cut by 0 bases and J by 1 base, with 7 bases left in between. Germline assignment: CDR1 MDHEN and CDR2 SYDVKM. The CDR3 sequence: CASSLWDRSYEQYF. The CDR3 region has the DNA TGTGCCAGCAGTTTATGGGACAGATCCTACGAGCAGTACTTC. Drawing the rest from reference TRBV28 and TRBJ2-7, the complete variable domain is DVKVTQSSRYLVKRTGEKVFLECVQDMDHENMFWYRQDPGLGLRLIYFSYDVKMKEKGDIPEGYSVSREKKERFSLILESASTNQTSMYLCASSLWDRSYEQYFGPGTRLTVT.

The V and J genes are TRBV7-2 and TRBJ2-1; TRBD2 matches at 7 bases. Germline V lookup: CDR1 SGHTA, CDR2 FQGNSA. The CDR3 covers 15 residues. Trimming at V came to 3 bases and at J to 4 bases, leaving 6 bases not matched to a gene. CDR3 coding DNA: TGTGCCAGCAGCTTCCTGGGGACTAAATACAATGAGCAGTTCTTC. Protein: CASSFLGTKYNEQFF.

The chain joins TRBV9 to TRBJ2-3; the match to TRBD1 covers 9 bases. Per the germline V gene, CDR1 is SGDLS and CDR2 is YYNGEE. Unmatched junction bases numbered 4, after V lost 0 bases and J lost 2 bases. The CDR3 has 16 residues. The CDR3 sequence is CASSVVGDRVTDTQYF. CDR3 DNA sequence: TGTGCCAGCAGCGTAGTAGGGGACAGGGTCACAGATACGCAGTATTTT.

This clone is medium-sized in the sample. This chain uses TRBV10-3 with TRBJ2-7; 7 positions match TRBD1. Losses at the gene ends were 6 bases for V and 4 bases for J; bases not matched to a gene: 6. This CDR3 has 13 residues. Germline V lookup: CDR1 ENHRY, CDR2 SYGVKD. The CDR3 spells CAISQGDRYEQYF. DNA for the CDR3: TGTGCCATCAGCCAAGGGGACAGATACGAGCAGTACTTC.

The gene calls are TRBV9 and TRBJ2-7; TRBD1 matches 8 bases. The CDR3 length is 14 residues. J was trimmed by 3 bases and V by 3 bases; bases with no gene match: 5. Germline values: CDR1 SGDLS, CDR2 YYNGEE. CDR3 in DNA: TGTGCCAGCAGCGCACAGGGGGGAAACTACGAGCAGTACTTC. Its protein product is CASSAQGGNYEQYF.

The CDR3 DNA reads as TGTGCCAGCAGCTTGGGGTGGGACAGCACCTACGAGCAGTACTTC. This gives the protein CASSLGWDSTYEQYF. This chain uses TRBV5-4 with TRBJ2-7; 7 nucleotides line up with TRBD1. CDR3 length: 15 residues. Germline values: CDR1 SGHNT, CDR2 YYREEE (reference sequence). V dropped 0 bases and J dropped 2; count of bases not matched to a gene: 5. Full variable domain (rest looked up from reference TRBV5-4 and TRBJ2-7): ETGVTQSPTHLIKTRGQQVTLRCSSQSGHNTVSWYQQALGQGPQFIFQYYREEENGRGNFPPRFSGLQFPNYSSELNVNALELDDSALYLCASSLGWDSTYEQYFGPGTRLTVT.

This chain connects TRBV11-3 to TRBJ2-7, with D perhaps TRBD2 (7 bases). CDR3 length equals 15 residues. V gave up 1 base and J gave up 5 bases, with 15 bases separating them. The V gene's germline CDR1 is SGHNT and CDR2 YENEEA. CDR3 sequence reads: CASSLGGGRGHEQYF. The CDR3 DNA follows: TGTGCCAGCAGCTTAGGGGGGGGCCGGGGCCACGAGCAGTACTTC.

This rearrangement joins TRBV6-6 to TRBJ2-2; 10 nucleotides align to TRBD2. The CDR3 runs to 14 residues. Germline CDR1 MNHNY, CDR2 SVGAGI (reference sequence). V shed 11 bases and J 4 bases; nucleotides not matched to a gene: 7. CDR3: CAGEREGLTGELFF. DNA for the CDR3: TGTGCCGGAGAGCGGGAGGGCCTCACCGGGGAGCTGTTTTTT.

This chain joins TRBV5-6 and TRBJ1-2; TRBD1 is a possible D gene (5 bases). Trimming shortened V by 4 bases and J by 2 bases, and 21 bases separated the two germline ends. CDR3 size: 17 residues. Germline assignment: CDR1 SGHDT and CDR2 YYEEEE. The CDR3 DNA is TGTGCCAGCAGCCCAAGGCCCGACAGTCGGGTGAACTATGGCTACACCTTC. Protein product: CASSPRPDSRVNYGYTF.

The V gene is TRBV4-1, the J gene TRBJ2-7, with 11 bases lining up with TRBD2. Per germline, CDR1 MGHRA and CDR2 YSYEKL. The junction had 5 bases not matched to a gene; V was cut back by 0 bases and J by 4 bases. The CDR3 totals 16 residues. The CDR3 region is CASSQDSTSGGYEQYF. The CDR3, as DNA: TGCGCCAGCAGCCAAGATAGTACTAGCGGGGGATACGAGCAGTACTTC.

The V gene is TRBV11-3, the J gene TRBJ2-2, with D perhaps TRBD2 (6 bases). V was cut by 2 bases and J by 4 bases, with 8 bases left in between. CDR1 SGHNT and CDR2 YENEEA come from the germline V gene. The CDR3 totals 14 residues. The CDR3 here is CASSLSGLTGELFF. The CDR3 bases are TGTGCCAGCAGCTTATCGGGACTCACCGGGGAGCTGTTTTTT.

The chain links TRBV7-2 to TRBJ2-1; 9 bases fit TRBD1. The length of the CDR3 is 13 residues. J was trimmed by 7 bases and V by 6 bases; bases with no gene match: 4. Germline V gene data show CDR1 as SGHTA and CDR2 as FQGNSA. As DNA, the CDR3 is TGTGCCAGCAGGGGACAGGGACGAAATGAGCAGTTCTTC. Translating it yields CASRGQGRNEQFF.

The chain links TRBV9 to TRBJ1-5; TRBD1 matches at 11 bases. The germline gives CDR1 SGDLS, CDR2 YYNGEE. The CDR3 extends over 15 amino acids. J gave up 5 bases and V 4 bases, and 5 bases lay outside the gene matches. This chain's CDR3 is CASSPGQGVDQPQHF. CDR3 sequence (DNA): TGTGCCAGCAGCCCGGGACAGGGGGTGGATCAGCCCCAGCATTTT.

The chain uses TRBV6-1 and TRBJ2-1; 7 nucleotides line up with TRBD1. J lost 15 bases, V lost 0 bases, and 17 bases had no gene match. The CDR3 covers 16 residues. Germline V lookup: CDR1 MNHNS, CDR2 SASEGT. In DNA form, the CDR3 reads TGTGCCAGCAGTGAAGCAATGGACAGGTACAGTAGCAGGCGGTTCTTC. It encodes CASSEAMDRYSSRRFF.

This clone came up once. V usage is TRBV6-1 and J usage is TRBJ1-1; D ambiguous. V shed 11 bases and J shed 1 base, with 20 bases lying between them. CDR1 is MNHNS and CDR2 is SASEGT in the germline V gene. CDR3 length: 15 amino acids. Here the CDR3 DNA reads TGTGCCGGACGACTCCAAGGACGGACGAACACTGAAGCTTTCTTT. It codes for CAGRLQGRTNTEAFF.